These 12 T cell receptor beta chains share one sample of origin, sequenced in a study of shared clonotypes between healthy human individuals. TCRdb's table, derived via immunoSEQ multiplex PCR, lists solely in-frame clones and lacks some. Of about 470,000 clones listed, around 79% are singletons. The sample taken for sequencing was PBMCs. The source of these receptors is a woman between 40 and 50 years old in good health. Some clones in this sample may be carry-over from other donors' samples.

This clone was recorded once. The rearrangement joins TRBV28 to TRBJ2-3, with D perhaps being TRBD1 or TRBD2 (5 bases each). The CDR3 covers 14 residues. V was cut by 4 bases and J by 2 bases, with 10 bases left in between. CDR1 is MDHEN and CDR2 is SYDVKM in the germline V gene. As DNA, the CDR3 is TGTGCCAGCAGTTCGGGACGGTTCACAGATACGCAGTATTTT. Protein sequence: CASSSGRFTDTQYF.

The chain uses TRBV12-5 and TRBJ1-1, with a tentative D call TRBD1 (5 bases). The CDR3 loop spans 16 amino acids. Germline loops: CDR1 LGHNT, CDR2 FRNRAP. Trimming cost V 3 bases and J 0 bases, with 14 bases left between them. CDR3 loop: CASGFDLGAMNTEAFF. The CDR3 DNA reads TGTGCTAGTGGTTTCGATCTCGGGGCTATGAACACTGAAGCTTTCTTT.

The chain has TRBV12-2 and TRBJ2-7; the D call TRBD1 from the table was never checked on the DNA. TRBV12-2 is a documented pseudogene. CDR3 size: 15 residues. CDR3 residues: CASRFARGGRCEQYF. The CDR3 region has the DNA TGTGCAAGTCGCTTTGCCAGGGGCGGCCGGTGCGAGCAGTACTTC.

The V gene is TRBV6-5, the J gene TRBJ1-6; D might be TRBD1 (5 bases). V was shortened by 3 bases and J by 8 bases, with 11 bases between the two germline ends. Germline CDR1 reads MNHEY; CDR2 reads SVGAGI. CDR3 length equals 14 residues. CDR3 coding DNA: TGTGCCAGCAGTTATGGCGGGGGGGATTCACCCCTCCACTTT. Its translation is CASSYGGGDSPLHF.

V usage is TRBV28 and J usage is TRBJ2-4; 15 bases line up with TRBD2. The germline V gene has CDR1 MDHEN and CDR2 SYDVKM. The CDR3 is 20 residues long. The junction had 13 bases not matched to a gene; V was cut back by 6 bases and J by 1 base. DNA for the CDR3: TGTGCCAGCAGGCCACCCCGCGGGACTAGCGGGAGGATCGCCAAAAACATTCAGTACTTC. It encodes CASRPPRGTSGRIAKNIQYF.

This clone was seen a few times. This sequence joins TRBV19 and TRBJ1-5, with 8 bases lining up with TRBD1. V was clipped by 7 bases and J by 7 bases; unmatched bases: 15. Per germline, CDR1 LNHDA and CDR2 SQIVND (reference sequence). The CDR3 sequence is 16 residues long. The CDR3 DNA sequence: TGTGCCAGTACCCTGACAGGGGCTGGGGACAAACAGCCCCAGCATTTT. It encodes CASTLTGAGDKQPQHF.

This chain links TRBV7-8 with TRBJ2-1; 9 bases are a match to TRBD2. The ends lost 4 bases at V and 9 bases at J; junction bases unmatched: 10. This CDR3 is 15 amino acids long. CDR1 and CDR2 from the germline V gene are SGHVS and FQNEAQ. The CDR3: CASSSVTFSGSEQFF. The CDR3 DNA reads TGTGCCAGCAGCTCCGTAACATTTAGCGGGAGTGAGCAGTTCTTC.

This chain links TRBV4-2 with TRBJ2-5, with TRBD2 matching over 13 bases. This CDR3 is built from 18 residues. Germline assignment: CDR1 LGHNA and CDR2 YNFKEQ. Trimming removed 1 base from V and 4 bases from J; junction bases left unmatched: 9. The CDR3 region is CASSQAPGTSGRAETQYF. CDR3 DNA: TGTGCCAGCAGCCAAGCCCCAGGAACTAGCGGGAGGGCAGAGACCCAGTACTTC.

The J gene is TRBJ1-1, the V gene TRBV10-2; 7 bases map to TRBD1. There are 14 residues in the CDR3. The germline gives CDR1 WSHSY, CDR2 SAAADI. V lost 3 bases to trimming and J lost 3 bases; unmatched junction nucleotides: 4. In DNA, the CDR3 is TGCGCCAGCAGTGAACCCGACAGGGACACTGAAGCTTTCTTT. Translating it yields CASSEPDRDTEAFF.

CDR3 region: CASSSLNYYNEQFF. The DNA for the CDR3 is TGTGCCAGCAGCTCCCTCAACTACTACAATGAGCAGTTCTTC. V is TRBV9 and J is TRBJ2-1; no clear D. Per germline, CDR1 SGDLS and CDR2 YYNGEE. The V end was cut by 4 bases, the J end by 3 bases, with 11 bases between. This CDR3 is built from 14 residues. Looking up the rest from reference TRBV9 and TRBJ2-1 gives the full variable domain: DSGVTQTPKHLITATGQRVTLRCSPRSGDLSVYWYQQSLDQGLQFLIQYYNGEERAKGNILERFSAQQFPDLHSELNLSSLELGDSALYFCASSSLNYYNEQFFGPGTRLTVL.

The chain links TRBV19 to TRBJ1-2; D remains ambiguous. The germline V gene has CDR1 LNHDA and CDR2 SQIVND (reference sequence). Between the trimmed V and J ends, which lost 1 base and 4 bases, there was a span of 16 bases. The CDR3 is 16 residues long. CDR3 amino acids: CASSIGGVPSGYGYTF. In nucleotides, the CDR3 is TGTGCCAGTAGTATAGGCGGAGTTCCCTCTGGCTATGGCTACACCTTC.

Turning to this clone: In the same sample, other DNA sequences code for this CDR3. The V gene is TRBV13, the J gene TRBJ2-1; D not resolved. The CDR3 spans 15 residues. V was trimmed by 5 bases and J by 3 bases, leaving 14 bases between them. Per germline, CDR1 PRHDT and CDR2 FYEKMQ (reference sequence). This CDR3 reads CASSIGGSRYNEQFF. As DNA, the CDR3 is TGTGCCAGCAGCATCGGCGGCAGCCGCTACAATGAGCAGTTCTTC.